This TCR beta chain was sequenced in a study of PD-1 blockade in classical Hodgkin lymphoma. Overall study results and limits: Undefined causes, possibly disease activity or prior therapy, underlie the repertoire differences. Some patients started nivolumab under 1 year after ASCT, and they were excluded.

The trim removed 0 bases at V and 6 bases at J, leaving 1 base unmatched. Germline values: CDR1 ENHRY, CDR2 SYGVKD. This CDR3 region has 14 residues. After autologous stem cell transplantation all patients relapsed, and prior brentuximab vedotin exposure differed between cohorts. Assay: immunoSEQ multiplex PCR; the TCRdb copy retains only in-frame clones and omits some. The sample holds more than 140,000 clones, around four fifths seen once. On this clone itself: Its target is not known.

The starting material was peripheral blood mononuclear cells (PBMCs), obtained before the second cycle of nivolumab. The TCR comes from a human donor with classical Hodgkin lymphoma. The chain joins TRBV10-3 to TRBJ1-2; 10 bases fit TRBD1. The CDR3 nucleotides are TGTGCCATCAGTGAGTCCGGACAGGGGGATGGCTACACCTTC. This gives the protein CAISESGQGDGYTF.